What follows is one T cell receptor beta chain and its context. Its antigen is not identified. CDR1 is SGHDN, CDR2 FVKESK, per germline. The CDR3 runs to 16 residues. V was clipped by 5 bases and J by 0 bases, with 13 bases between them. This specimen belongs to a study of vaccination effects on CD4 cells after COVID-19. Study-wide background: After the second dose, samples were taken at median day 72.

Produced via immunoSEQ multiplex PCR; TCRdb's table is partial and in-frame only. The table records tens of thousands of clones, roughly three quarters of them present only once. Viral peptide pools were used in the ViraFEST assay to expand antigen-specific CD4+ T cells, and sequencing came afterward. Culture lasted about 10 days before CD4+ T cell isolation. Each participant was given two doses of one vaccine (BNT162b2 or mRNA-1273). Whole-study findings and limits: At late timepoints after vaccination, vaccine- and infection-induced clones shrank markedly.

Specimen: CD4+ T cells from PBMCs cultured with HCoV-229E spike peptides, collected after COVID-19 vaccination. This clonotype was obtained from a human donor who received a COVID-19 vaccine. The gene calls are TRBV14 and TRBJ2-2; D gene unclear. In nucleotides, the CDR3 is TGTGCCAGCAGCGCGCAGGTCCTTTCGAACACCGGGGAGCTGTTTTTT. Its protein is CASSAQVLSNTGELFF.